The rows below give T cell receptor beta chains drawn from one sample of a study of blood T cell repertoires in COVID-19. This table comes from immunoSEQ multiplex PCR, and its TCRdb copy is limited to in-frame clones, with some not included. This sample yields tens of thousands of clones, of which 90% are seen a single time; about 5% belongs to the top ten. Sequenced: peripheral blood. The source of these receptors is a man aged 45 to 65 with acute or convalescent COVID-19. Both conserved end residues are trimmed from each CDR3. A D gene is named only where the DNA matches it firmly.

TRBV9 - ASSVERSQHEQF
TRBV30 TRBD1 AWSVQTTGQNEQY
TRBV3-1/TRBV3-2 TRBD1 ASSPSDRGLAKNIQY
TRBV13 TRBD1 ASSLGGGRNSPLH
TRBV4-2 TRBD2 ASSREEAGVGTDTQY
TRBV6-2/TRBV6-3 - ASSEAGGAPDTQY
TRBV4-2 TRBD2 ASSQHRTSVAYNEQF
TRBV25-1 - ASSELVHETQY
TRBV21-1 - ADSTGKNRPQETQY
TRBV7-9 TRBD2 ASSFKGTSGSRTGELF
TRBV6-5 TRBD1 ASSSQGVNYGYT